A single TCR beta chain is shown here with its context. These data originate in a study of blood T cell repertoires in COVID-19. Germline V lookup: CDR1 SGHRS, CDR2 YFSETQ. The CDR3 consists of 15 residues. V was shortened by 1 base and J by 1 base, with 10 bases between the two germline ends. Produced via immunoSEQ multiplex PCR; TCRdb's table is partial and in-frame only. The table lists some 320,000 clones, 90% of them singletons. Source material: PBMCs or T cells enriched from blood (not recorded which). V usage is TRBV5-1 and J usage is TRBJ2-3; tentative D call: TRBD1 (6 bases). The clonotype originates from a man aged 55 to 70 who had recovered from COVID-19. Here the CDR3 reads CASSLTPGGTDTQYF. For the CDR3, the DNA is TGCGCCAGCAGCTTGACGCCAGGGGGCACAGATACGCAGTATTTT.